Presented here are 3 T cell receptor beta chains from one specimen sequenced in a study of beta chain features in type 1 diabetes. Findings and caveats of the study: When Type 1 diabetes patients were examined, their TCRB CDR3s proved moderately but significantly shorter in all four CD4+ subsets.

Investigators reverse transcribed all isolated RNA, so they sequenced expressed TCRB transcripts. Produced via immunoSEQ multiplex PCR; TCRdb's table is partial and in-frame only. The repertoire consists of 310,000 or so clones, with 14% to 15% occurring once and the leading ten covering more than 0.015%. No antigen is known for these receptors. The specimen was naive CD4+ T cells from blood. Source of these receptors: a young man with type 1 diabetes.

The chain combines TRBV4-3 with TRBJ2-1, with 8 bases matching TRBD1. Germline loops: CDR1 LGHNA, CDR2 YSLEER. The CDR3 is 14 amino acids. V shed 4 bases and J 7 bases; nucleotides not matched to a gene: 6. CDR3 in amino acids: CASSRQGARNEQFF. In nucleotides, the CDR3 is TGCGCCAGCAGCCGCCAGGGGGCTCGAAATGAGCAGTTCTTC.

This clone was detected only a few times. This chain joins TRBV5-1 and TRBJ2-1; D is ambiguous. The CDR3 sequence is 11 residues long. Trimming left V 2 bases short and J 10 bases short, with 7 bases between. The germline V gene has CDR1 SGHRS and CDR2 YFSETQ. CDR3 nucleotide sequence: TGCGCCAGCAGCTTTAGTGAGGAGCAGTTCTTC. Its translation: CASSFSEEQFF.

The chain is built from TRBV28 and TRBJ2-3; 10 bases line up with TRBD2. The CDR3 covers 16 residues. After removal of 5 bases from V and 2 bases from J, the junction contained 7 bases not matched to a gene. Germline-derived CDR1 and CDR2 are MDHEN and SYDVKM. For the CDR3, the DNA is TGTGCCAGCAGTCAACCTAGCGGGGGAACCACAGATACGCAGTATTTT. Protein sequence: CASSQPSGGTTDTQYF.